The entry below describes one T cell receptor beta chain. This CDR3 has 13 residues. The ends were cut back, 8 bases at V and 2 bases at J, with 12 bases in the middle. This record belongs to a study of T cell responses to AZD1222 COVID-19 vaccine. Profiling relied on immunoSEQ multiplex PCR, and the TCRdb table lists in-frame clones only, not all of them. The data show about 82,000 clones, 92% seen once. This rearrangement joins TRBV12-3 or TRBV12-4 to TRBJ1-2; perhaps TRBD1 as D (5 bases). The input for sequencing was peripheral blood, taken 28 days after the second AZD1222 dose. This TCR was recovered from an adult who received the AZD1222 COVID-19 vaccine. CDR3 nucleotide sequence: TGTGCCAGCGGGACCTCAAGAAACTATGGCTACACCTTC. It encodes CASGTSRNYGYTF.